A single sample is the source of the 7 T cell receptor beta chains below, sequenced in a study of T-cell memory formation after mild COVID-19. MiXCR, run by TCRdb on the 5' RACE reads, gives a single entry per CDR3 protein. This sample yields 350,000 to 400,000 distinct CDR3 sequences, of which approximately 14% are seen a single time; about 20% belongs to the top ten. The sample consisted of PBMCs or a T cell subset sorted from them (not recorded which). The source is a man between 18 and 35 years old who had mild COVID-19 (a few samples of this study predate the infection). Cell type and time point are not known.

The chain is built from TRBV25-1 and TRBJ2-5; perhaps D is TRBD1 or TRBD2 (5 bases each). The ends were cut back, 7 bases at V and 5 bases at J, with 11 bases in the middle. The CDR3 runs 12 residues. CDR1 and CDR2 (germline): MGHDK, SYGVNS. This CDR3 reads CASNTGRETQYF. For the CDR3, the DNA is TGTGCCAGCAATACGGGACGGGAGACCCAGTACTTC.

V is TRBV9 and J is TRBJ2-3; 9 positions agree with TRBD1. The length of the CDR3 is 17 residues. V lost 4 bases to trimming and J lost 3 bases; unmatched junction nucleotides: 12. Germline V gene sequence: CDR1 SGDLS, CDR2 YYNGEE. CDR3 sequence reads: CASSPRPGQGDTDTQYF. DNA for the CDR3: TGTGCCAGCAGCCCCAGACCGGGACAGGGAGATACAGATACGCAGTATTTT. Combining the CDR3 with reference TRBV9 and TRBJ2-3 gives the whole variable domain DSGVTQTPKHLITATGQRVTLRCSPRSGDLSVYWYQQSLDQGLQFLIQYYNGEERAKGNILERFSAQQFPDLHSELNLSSLELGDSALYFCASSPRPGQGDTDTQYFGPGTRLTVL.

V usage is TRBV12-3 or TRBV12-4 and J usage is TRBJ2-1; a possible D gene is TRBD2 (6 bases). This CDR3 region has 15 residues. Trimming took off 7 bases at V and 4 bases at J, with 17 bases between the two ends. The chain's CDR3 is CASKPDGGRYNEQFF. In DNA, the CDR3 is TGTGCCAGCAAACCGGACGGGGGTCGGTACAATGAGCAGTTCTTC.

The chain uses TRBV6-6 and TRBJ2-7, with D tentatively TRBD1 or TRBD2 (5 bases each). The germline V and J ends were trimmed by 7 bases and 3 bases, with 16 bases remaining between them. The CDR3 is 14 amino acids. The germline V gene has CDR1 MNHNY and CDR2 SVGAGI (reference sequence). The CDR3 DNA reads as TGTGCCAGCAAACCACGAGGGGAATACTACGAGCAGTACGTC. This gives the protein CASKPRGEYYEQYV.

Here the CDR3 DNA reads TGCGCCAGCAGCCAAGAAGGGACCGAGAGCTTCTACGAGCAGTACTTC. This translates into CASSQEGTESFYEQYF. The genes are TRBV4-3 and TRBJ2-7; D possibly matches TRBD1 or TRBD2 (5 bases each). V lost 0 bases to trimming and J lost 3 bases, with 15 bases between them. From germline, CDR1 is LGHNA and CDR2 YSLEER. The CDR3 spans 16 residues.

CDR3 amino acids: CASSQEAGTYEQYF. Here the CDR3 DNA reads TGTGCCAGCAGCCAAGAAGCAGGGACCTACGAGCAGTACTTC. V usage is TRBV3-1 and J usage is TRBJ2-7; a weak D match, TRBD1 (5 bases). Trimming left V 0 bases short and J 2 bases short, with 8 bases between. The CDR3 consists of 14 residues. The V gene's germline CDR1 is LGHDT and CDR2 YNNKEL (reference sequence).

This clonotype has just a few counts. This sequence joins TRBV7-9 and TRBJ1-2; unclear D gene. Germline V gene data show CDR1 as SEHNR and CDR2 as FQNEAQ (reference sequence). The CDR3 sequence is 20 residues long. The V gene lost 1 base and the J gene lost 4 bases, with 28 bases spanning the gap. Written as DNA, the CDR3 is TGTGCCAGCAGCTTAGTACCGATTTCAGGCAGGAATGGATTTGGCTATGGCTACACCTTC. Residues: CASSLVPISGRNGFGYGYTF.